This record covers a single TCR beta chain. It lacks a known antigen. Base qualities are not recorded, but no much larger clone differs from it by a single base. TCRbeta CDR3 regions were amplified from genomic DNA by means of the immunoSEQ Assay, a bias-controlled multiplex PCR. As for the original processing: Within the assay, amplification of reference gene primers was used to estimate how many nucleated cells each sample contained. Sequence reads were collapsed and filtered to measure the absolute abundance of every unique TCRbeta CDR3 rearrangement. For each sample, productive Simpson clonality was calculated as the square root of Simpson's diversity index across productive rearrangements. Entries here come from immuneACCESS through TCRdb and include only in-frame sequences with V and J called. Some clones fail to appear in such tables; in the studies checked, an unresolved V gene covers under half of the shortfall, and the cause of the remainder is unknown. V and J calls and clone size come straight from that table; D and trimming were deduced from the DNA. The sample table shows 140,000 or so clones, and 80% to 90% are seen once. Clones ranked in the top ten supply 3.4% of the sample.

Enrolling through a virtual design, the prospective study's participants ranged in age from roughly 18 to 90 years and lived across roughly 24 United States geographic areas. In the prospective study, participants were assigned to cohorts based on the clinical history participants reported in a screening survey and a study questionnaire. In the prospective study, mobile phlebotomists collected whole blood, serum and a nasopharyngeal or oropharyngeal swab from each participant. Over an approximately 2-month period, participants in the prospective study had the option of providing additional blood draws and questionnaires. Prospective study blood samples were shipped either frozen or at room temperature before DNA extraction. The data are from a study of blood T cell repertoires in COVID-19 (dated by TCRdb to 2018 to 2021). General notes on the study: Collaborator samples came from the United States, Italy and Spain and covered acute and convalescent phases of COVID-19. The repertoires were released in a freely available public database intended as a resource for research on the immune response to SARS-CoV-2. Nearly every sample came with metadata listing a de-identified subject ID, COVID-19 status, age in years and sex. Deeply sampled blood TCRbeta repertoires from subjects exposed to, actively infected with, or recovered from COVID-19 were included in the dataset. Where available, HLA class I and class II types were obtained from metadata supplied by the sample provider rather than from assay-based typing. The prospective study material was composed of cDNA or gDNA derived from T cells, B-cell-depleted T cells, or PBMCs. The samples were drawn from the first 160 participants of the ongoing ImmuneRACE study and from under 1,500 subjects provided by 6 global collaborators.

The paper as a whole reports these results and caveats: Clinical and demographic metadata were provided uncurated, with the amount varying by source and participant.

The germline V gene specifies SGDLS as CDR1 and YYNGEE as CDR2. The CDR3 starts with the cysteine, ends with the phenylalanine, and has 20 residues. Only the CDR3 DNA stays, 60 bases, in frame from base 1. From V the trimming removes 0 bases and from J it removes 5 bases, while the gene matches leave 13 bases of the junction unaccounted for. The V and J segments used are TRBV9 and TRBJ2-2, with TRBD2 identical over 13 junction bases. This sequence was found in a woman aged 50 to 60 with acute COVID-19. Sequenced material: PBMCs or T cells enriched from blood (not recorded which). The CDR3 region: CASSVALGLAGKIGTGELFF. The DNA reads as follows: TGTGCCAGCAGCGTAGCTTTGGGACTAGCGGGAAAGATCGGTACCGGGGAGCTGTTTTTT.